This is a list of T cell receptor beta chains from one sample in a study of blood T cell repertoires in COVID-19. Some clones are missing from TCRdb's copy, which holds only in-frame ones; the method was immunoSEQ multiplex PCR. Of some 180,000 clones listed, 80% to 90% are singletons. Material for sequencing was peripheral blood. The receptors were sampled from a woman of 80 years or more with COVID-19, enrolled during active disease. The CDR3 runs from the conserved cysteine through the conserved F or W. A D gene is named only where the DNA matches it firmly. Expanded clones are given a class, and other clones once, few, many or no size at all.

J,D,size,V,CDR3,DNA
TRBJ2-7,TRBD1,.,TRBV30,CAWGTGFYEQYF,TGTGCCTGGGGGACAGGGTTCTACGAGCAGTACTTC
TRBJ1-1,.,.,TRBV28,CASRAPPGRGNTEAFF,TGTGCCAGCAGGGCACCCCCCGGACGGGGGAACACTGAAGCTTTCTTT
TRBJ1-2,.,.,TRBV18,CASSPQRFNSPGLLGYTF,TGTGCCAGCTCACCGCAACGATTTAACAGCCCTGGGCTTCTTGGCTACACCTTC
TRBJ2-3,TRBD1,.,TRBV2,CASSEWWSGGPGLDTQYF,TGTGCCAGCAGTGAATGGTGGTCAGGGGGCCCGGGCTTGGATACGCAGTATTTT
TRBJ1-4,TRBD1,.,TRBV4-2,CASSQNRGQGEKLFF,TGTGCCAGCAGCCAAAACAGGGGGCAGGGTGAAAAACTGTTTTTT
TRBJ2-1,.,.,TRBV5-4,CASSPTRGTYNEQFF,TGTGCCAGCAGCCCGACCCGGGGGACCTACAATGAGCAGTTCTTC
TRBJ2-7,.,few,TRBV6-4,CASSDSGELYEQYF,TGTGCCAGCAGTGATTCAGGGGAACTCTACGAGCAGTACTTC
TRBJ1-2,.,.,TRBV5-4,CASRGEVGSYGYTF,TGTGCCAGCAGGGGGGAGGTGGGCAGCTATGGCTACACCTTC
TRBJ1-1,TRBD1,.,TRBV2,CASSRQGAWAFF,TGTGCCAGCAGTCGACAGGGAGCCTGGGCTTTCTTT
TRBJ2-2,TRBD1,.,TRBV11-2,CASSFRTGGAGRYTGELFF,TGTGCCAGCAGCTTCCGGACAGGGGGCGCGGGCAGGTACACCGGGGAGCTGTTTTTT
TRBJ1-2,.,.,TRBV7-9,CASSLGDTLLYGYTF,TGTGCCAGCAGCTTAGGGGACACCTTGCTCTATGGCTACACCTTC
TRBJ1-1,TRBD1,.,TRBV29-1,CSARTGYGMNTEAFF,TGCAGCGCCAGGACAGGGTACGGAATGAACACTGAAGCTTTCTTT
TRBJ2-2,.,.,TRBV7-9,CASSLLQGNTGELFF,TGTGCCAGCAGCTTACTTCAGGGGAACACCGGGGAGCTGTTTTTT
TRBJ2-7,.,.,TRBV27,CASSGRGPTSEQYF,TGTGCCAGCTCAGGGCGGGGGCCGACGAGCGAGCAGTACTTC
TRBJ2-5,.,.,TRBV9,CASSVSPSPQQETQYF,TGTGCCAGCAGCGTTTCCCCGTCCCCACAACAAGAGACCCAGTACTTC
TRBJ2-1,TRBD1,.,TRBV5-1,CASSLDRGQDNEQFF,TGCGCCAGCAGCCTGGACAGGGGGCAAGACAATGAGCAGTTCTTC
TRBJ2-1,.,.,TRBV3-1/TRBV3-2,CASSQEFGEQFF,TGTGCCAGCAGCCAAGAGTTCGGGGAGCAGTTCTTC
TRBJ2-1,TRBD2,.,TRBV4-3,CASSPTSGVAGEQFF,TGCGCCAGCAGCCCGACTAGCGGGGTAGCTGGTGAGCAGTTCTTC
TRBJ1-4,.,.,TRBV18,CASSPSSGTEKLFF,TGTGCCAGCTCACCATCATCAGGGACAGAAAAACTGTTTTTT
TRBJ2-2,.,.,TRBV7-9,CASRLPGQNTGELFF,TGTGCCAGCAGACTACCGGGACAAAACACCGGGGAGCTGTTTTTT
TRBJ2-1,.,.,TRBV2,CASNQNNEQFF,TGTGCCAGCAATCAAAACAATGAGCAGTTCTTC
TRBJ2-5,.,.,TRBV10-3,CAISDQGSETQYF,TGTGCCATCAGTGACCAGGGTTCGGAGACCCAGTACTTC
TRBJ1-6,.,.,TRBV30,CAWSWELDSPLHF,TGTGCCTGGAGTTGGGAGTTGGATTCACCCCTCCACTTT
TRBJ1-1,TRBD1,few,TRBV5-4,CASSLHSGGSYTEAFF,TGTGCCAGCAGCTTGCACTCAGGGGGCAGCTACACTGAAGCTTTCTTT
TRBJ1-1,.,.,TRBV18,CASSDSGNTEAFF,TGTGCCAGCTCGGACTCGGGGAACACTGAAGCTTTCTTT
TRBJ1-1,.,.,TRBV2,CATKKTSNTEAFF,TGTGCCACCAAGAAGACAAGCAACACTGAAGCTTTCTTT
TRBJ1-1,.,.,TRBV5-4,CASSLVLAPNTEAFF,TGTGCCAGCAGCTTGGTATTGGCACCGAACACTGAAGCTTTCTTT
TRBJ2-3,.,once,TRBV10-3,CAISESKASITVGQYF,TGTGCCATCAGTGAGTCGAAGGCCAGTATAACAGTGGGGCAGTATTTT
TRBJ2-3,TRBD2,.,TRBV6-1,CASSERKLAGGISTDTQYF,TGTGCCAGCAGTGAAAGGAAACTAGCGGGGGGGATTAGCACAGATACGCAGTATTTT
TRBJ2-5,.,once,TRBV3-1/TRBV3-2,CASSPTGVQETQYF,TGTGCCAGCAGCCCCACGGGGGTTCAAGAGACCCAGTACTTC
TRBJ1-2,.,.,TRBV2,CASSEAWAGLGVF,TGTGCCAGCAGTGAAGCGTGGGCAGGGCTGGGTGTCTTC
TRBJ1-6,.,.,TRBV30,CAWSVRSGVSPLHF,TGTGCCTGGAGTGTAAGGTCAGGGGTTTCACCCCTCCACTTT
TRBJ2-7,.,once,TRBV4-1,CASSQELGGGTYEQYF,TGCGCCAGCAGCCAAGAGTTAGGCGGCGGGACCTACGAGCAGTACTTC
TRBJ2-5,TRBD1,.,TRBV7-2,CASSPKHTGGGGETQYF,TGTGCCAGCAGCCCGAAACATACAGGGGGCGGGGGAGAGACCCAGTACTTC
TRBJ2-1,.,.,TRBV9,CASSVAGGTAETSYNEQFF,TGTGCCAGCAGCGTAGCTGGTGGCACAGCAGAGACCTCCTACAATGAGCAGTTCTTC
TRBJ2-7,TRBD1,.,TRBV2,CASSEIRGPYEQYF,TGTGCCAGCAGTGAAATCAGGGGGCCCTACGAGCAGTACTTC
TRBJ2-7,TRBD2,.,TRBV28,CASSFQGLAGVHEQYF,TGTGCCAGCAGTTTCCAAGGACTAGCGGGAGTCCACGAGCAGTACTTC
TRBJ2-3,.,.,TRBV21-1,CASSKVYREWTDTQYF,TGTGCCAGCAGCAAAGTATACCGGGAATGGACAGATACGCAGTATTTT
TRBJ2-3,TRBD2,.,TRBV5-6,CASSLSGGADTQYF,TGTGCCAGCAGCCTGAGCGGGGGAGCAGATACGCAGTATTTT
TRBJ1-5,TRBD1,.,TRBV19,CASSIGTGGVGNQPQHF,TGTGCCAGTAGTATTGGGACAGGGGGCGTGGGCAATCAGCCCCAGCATTTT
TRBJ2-5,TRBD1,.,TRBV3-1/TRBV3-2,CASSHAPGQGFQTQYF,TGTGCCAGCAGCCATGCACCGGGACAGGGATTTCAGACCCAGTACTTC
TRBJ2-5,.,.,TRBV4-3,CASSQQGEETQYF,TGCGCCAGCAGCCAACAGGGCGAGGAGACCCAGTACTTC
TRBJ2-5,TRBD1,.,TRBV5-4,CASSFDRVETQYF,TGTGCCAGCAGCTTTGACAGGGTGGAGACCCAGTACTTC
TRBJ1-2,TRBD1,.,TRBV27,CASTLTGGGYGYTF,TGTGCCAGCACCCTGACAGGGGGCGGCTATGGCTACACCTTC
TRBJ2-3,TRBD2,.,TRBV10-3,CAISGKRGTSGEADTQYF,TGTGCCATCAGTGGAAAAAGAGGGACTAGCGGGGAGGCAGATACGCAGTATTTT
TRBJ1-6,TRBD1,once,TRBV11-2,CASSSDRGDNSPLHF,TGTGCCAGCAGTTCGGACAGGGGAGATAATTCACCCCTCCACTTT
TRBJ2-2,TRBD2,.,TRBV5-4,CASSLWWEGTGELFF,TGTGCCAGCAGCTTGTGGTGGGAGGGAACCGGGGAGCTGTTTTTT
TRBJ2-5,.,.,TRBV29-1,CSVESYVRQETQYF,TGCAGCGTTGAGTCGTATGTCCGGCAAGAGACCCAGTACTTC
TRBJ2-7,.,.,TRBV30,CAWGRTISYEQYF,TGTGCCTGGGGCCGGACAATATCCTACGAGCAGTACTTC